The 27 T cell receptor beta chains below come from one sample, sequenced in a study of blood T cell repertoires in COVID-19. Assay used: immunoSEQ multiplex PCR; TCRdb lists only in-frame clones, some missing. The top ten clones hold about 9% of a sample with about 74,000 clones, around 90% of them seen once. The sample consisted of peripheral blood. Every receptor here comes from a human donor in a cohort sampled during active COVID-19.

The V gene is TRBV7-2, the J gene TRBJ2-7; D is unresolved. Trimming took off 0 bases at V and 6 bases at J, with 12 bases between the two ends. From germline, CDR1 is SGHTA and CDR2 FQGNSA. This CDR3 has 14 residues. The CDR3 here is CASSLALLTAEQYF. In DNA, the CDR3 is TGTGCCAGCAGCTTAGCGTTGTTAACAGCCGAGCAGTACTTC.

The CDR3 reads CASSLGGFTGLAYEQYF. DNA of the CDR3: TGTGCCAGCAGTTTAGGCGGCTTTACAGGGCTCGCCTACGAGCAGTACTTC. The J gene is TRBJ2-7, the V gene TRBV27, with D tentatively TRBD1 (6 bases). The CDR3 totals 17 residues. The ends were cut back, 2 bases at V and 2 bases at J, with 19 bases in the middle. CDR1 and CDR2 (germline): MNHEY, SMNVEV (reference sequence).

The rearrangement links TRBV5-6 to TRBJ2-7; D uncertain. CDR3 size: 12 residues. The V and J ends lost 0 bases and 4 bases respectively, with 5 bases between them. CDR1 and CDR2 from the germline V gene are SGHDT and YYEEEE. The CDR3 DNA reads as TGTGCCAGCAGCTTGGCCGAGTACGAGCAGTACTTC. Translated, it gives CASSLAEYEQYF.

V is TRBV24-1 and J is TRBJ2-3, with 9 bases lining up with TRBD2. V lost 0 bases, J lost 2 bases, and 11 bases stayed unmatched. The V gene's germline CDR1 is KGHDR and CDR2 SFDVKD. There are 19 residues in the CDR3. CDR3 in amino acids: CATSDLPSGLAGYTDTQYF. In DNA, the CDR3 is TGTGCCACCAGTGATTTGCCCTCCGGGCTAGCGGGGTACACAGATACGCAGTATTTT.

The chain has TRBV6-2 or TRBV6-3 and TRBJ1-2; D gene ambiguous. Germline CDR1 MNHEY, CDR2 SVGEGT. The CDR3 contains 13 residues. Trimming shortened V by 4 bases and J by 8 bases, and 14 bases separated the two germline ends. This chain's CDR3 is CASSSIEGGGYTF. The CDR3 DNA reads TGTGCCAGCAGTTCTATCGAGGGTGGCGGCTACACCTTC.

This clone was picked up a small number of times. The gene calls are TRBV18 and TRBJ2-7; D remains ambiguous. V lost 2 bases and J 7 bases, leaving 6 bases between the germline ends. The CDR3 extends over 11 amino acids. Germline CDR1 and CDR2: KGHSH and LQKENI. The CDR3 is CASSPAGEQYF. In DNA, the CDR3 is TGTGCCAGCTCACCAGCCGGGGAGCAGTACTTC.

The chain carries TRBV11-3 and TRBJ2-2; the match to TRBD2 covers 7 bases. The V segment lost 1 base and the J segment 3 bases; nucleotides outside the gene matches: 11. The germline CDR1 and CDR2 sequences are SGHNT and YENEEA. This CDR3 contains 18 residues. The CDR3 nucleotides read TGTGCCAGCAGCTTAGGGTGGGCAGCGGGAACGGACACCGGGGAGCTGTTTTTT. Its protein product is CASSLGWAAGTDTGELFF.

The CDR3 DNA is TGTGCCAGCAGCACCCTGGGACAGGGGGAGGTGGAGACCCAGTACTTC. Translated: CASSTLGQGEVETQYF. This rearrangement joins TRBV9 to TRBJ2-5; 11 nucleotides match TRBD1. Germline V gives CDR1 SGDLS, CDR2 YYNGEE. Germline trimming cut 4 bases from V and 5 bases from J; bases unmatched to any gene: 10. The CDR3 has 16 residues.

This clone was observed a single time. The rearrangement joins TRBV9 to TRBJ2-3; 10 bases agree with TRBD1. The CDR3 extends over 15 amino acids. V lost 0 bases and J lost 4; bases outside the gene matches: 2. Germline V gene lookup returns CDR1 SGDLS and CDR2 YYNGEE. CDR3 bases: TGTGCCAGCAGCGTAGAAGGGACAGGGGCAGATACGCAGTATTTT. Protein sequence: CASSVEGTGADTQYF.

The V and J genes are TRBV18 and TRBJ2-7; 9 bases agree with TRBD1. J lost 3 bases, V lost 1 base, and 1 base had no gene match. The CDR3 runs 14 residues. CDR1 is KGHSH and CDR2 is LQKENI in the germline V gene. CDR3 DNA sequence: TGTGCCAGCTCACCACGACAGGGGGACTACGAGCAGTACTTC. Encoded protein: CASSPRQGDYEQYF.

The J gene is TRBJ1-5, the V gene TRBV30; 9 bases are a match to TRBD1. CDR1 is GTSNPN and CDR2 is SVGIG in the germline V gene (reference sequence). The CDR3 is 14 residues long. J lost 5 bases, V lost 3 bases, and 5 bases had no gene match. The CDR3 region has the DNA TGTGCCTGGAGCGGGGGACAGGGAGATCAGCCCCAGCATTTT. This gives the protein CAWSGGQGDQPQHF. The full variable domain, with the rest looked up from reference TRBV30 and TRBJ1-5, is SQTIHQWPATLVQPVGSPLSLECTVEGTSNPNLYWYRQAAGRGLQLLFYSVGIGQISSEVPQNLSASRPQDRQFILSSKKLLLSDSGFYLCAWSGGQGDQPQHFGDGTRLSIL.

This rearrangement joins TRBV6-5 to TRBJ2-2; TRBD2 matches 14 bases. The CDR3 extends over 16 amino acids. In germline, CDR1 is MNHEY, CDR2 SVGAGI. V lost 4 bases and J lost 7; bases outside the gene matches: 5. The DNA for the CDR3 is TGTGCCAGCAGTTCGGGACTAGCGGGAGCAGTCGGGGAGCTGTTTTTT. Its protein product is CASSSGLAGAVGELFF.

This sequence joins TRBV7-2 and TRBJ2-6; TRBD1 might be the D (5 bases). CDR1 and CDR2 from the germline V gene are SGHTA and FQGNSA. The CDR3 sequence is 17 residues long. Trimming left V 3 bases short and J 1 base short, with 13 bases between. Here the CDR3 DNA reads TGTGCCAGCAGCTTTTCAGGGTGGAGTTCTGGGGCCAACGTCCTGACTTTC. Encoded protein: CASSFSGWSSGANVLTF.

The chain has TRBV7-9 and TRBJ1-1, with 9 positions matching TRBD1. The junction had 4 bases not matched to a gene; V was cut back by 2 bases and J by 6 bases. Germline CDR1 reads SEHNR; CDR2 reads FQNEAQ (reference sequence). The CDR3 totals 14 residues. The CDR3 is CASSLIQGAPEAFF. The CDR3 coding sequence is TGTGCCAGCAGCTTAATACAGGGGGCCCCTGAAGCTTTCTTT.

The rearrangement joins TRBV7-2 to TRBJ2-3, with D possibly being TRBD2 (5 bases). The CDR3 spans 15 residues. Germline V gene lookup returns CDR1 SGHTA and CDR2 FQGNSA. V lost 5 bases to trimming and J lost 1 base, with 13 bases between them. The CDR3 loop is CASSVQLGGTDTQYF. In DNA form, the CDR3 reads TGTGCCAGCAGCGTCCAACTAGGAGGCACAGATACGCAGTATTTT.

The chain uses TRBV7-3 and TRBJ1-1, with D possibly matching TRBD1 (6 bases). The germline V gene has CDR1 SGHTA and CDR2 FQGTGA. With 1 base removed from V and 6 bases from J, the gap between germline ends came to 9 bases. The CDR3 is 13 residues long. As DNA, the CDR3 is TGTGCCAGCAGCTTAAAACAGGGTGCTGAAGCTTTCTTT. Protein product: CASSLKQGAEAFF.

The chain joins TRBV27 to TRBJ2-1; 13 bases are a match to TRBD2. The V segment lost 3 bases and the J segment 5 bases; nucleotides outside the gene matches: 1. This CDR3 is 15 amino acids long. CDR1 is MNHEY, CDR2 SMNVEV, per germline (reference sequence). DNA for the CDR3: TGTGCCAGCAGTTTTGGGACTAGCGGGAACAATGAGCAGTTCTTC. Translation gives CASSFGTSGNNEQFF.

CDR3 amino acids: CAWSRYKTYEQYF. CDR3 in DNA: TGTGCCTGGAGTCGCTATAAGACCTACGAGCAGTACTTC. V is TRBV30 and J is TRBJ2-7; D not certain. Germline V gene sequence: CDR1 GTSNPN, CDR2 SVGIG (reference sequence). The CDR3 is 13 amino acids. Trimming pared 2 bases from V and 2 bases from J, leaving 10 bases between. Full variable domain (outside the CDR3, taken from reference TRBV30 and TRBJ2-7): SQTIHQWPATLVQPVGSPLSLECTVEGTSNPNLYWYRQAAGRGLQLLFYSVGIGQISSEVPQNLSASRPQDRQFILSSKKLLLSDSGFYLCAWSRYKTYEQYFGPGTRLTVT.

The V call is TRBV7-3, the J call TRBJ2-1; a possible D gene is TRBD1 (6 bases). Germline V gives CDR1 SGHTA, CDR2 FQGTGA. The CDR3 is made up of 13 amino acids. The V gene lost 5 bases and the J gene lost 5 bases, with 10 bases spanning the gap. The DNA of the CDR3 is TGTGCCAGCAGCACTCAGGGGCACAATGAGCAGTTCTTC. Translating gives CASSTQGHNEQFF.

The V and J genes are TRBV27 and TRBJ2-6; weak D call: TRBD2 (5 bases). CDR3 length equals 20 residues. Germline loops: CDR1 MNHEY, CDR2 SMNVEV (reference sequence). Trimming pared 5 bases from V and 0 bases from J, leaving 23 bases between. CDR3 DNA sequence: TGTGCCAGCAGTCCGACCCTAGTCCTGGGAGAGGTCTCTGGGGCCAACGTCCTGACTTTC. It translates to CASSPTLVLGEVSGANVLTF.

The V gene is TRBV6-1, the J gene TRBJ2-5; D is perhaps TRBD2 (5 bases). The CDR3 has 15 amino acids. Trimming removed 0 bases from V and 4 bases from J, with 12 bases in between. Germline V gene sequence: CDR1 MNHNS, CDR2 SASEGT. CDR3 region: CASSEARGLGETQYF. CDR3 bases: TGTGCCAGCAGTGAAGCGCGAGGGCTCGGAGAGACCCAGTACTTC.

V gene TRBV2 combines with J gene TRBJ1-2, with D possibly matching TRBD1 (5 bases). The CDR3 consists of 15 residues. V lost 3 bases to trimming and J lost 7 bases, with 18 bases between them. CDR1 and CDR2 from the germline V gene are SNHLY and FYNNEI. The CDR3 loop reads CASSDPWPSQGGYTF. The CDR3 coding sequence is TGTGCCAGCAGTGATCCGTGGCCCAGTCAGGGTGGCTACACCTTC.

The gene calls are TRBV28 and TRBJ2-6, with TRBD1 matching over 9 bases. V was pared by 6 bases and J by 4 bases, with 7 bases of the junction left unmatched. The CDR3 sequence is 16 residues long. Germline loops: CDR1 MDHEN, CDR2 SYDVKM. CDR3 amino acids: CASSKQGAKGANVLTF. The CDR3 DNA follows: TGTGCCAGCAGCAAACAGGGGGCGAAAGGGGCCAACGTCCTGACTTTC.

J is TRBJ1-4 and V is TRBV9; TRBD1 matches 10 bases. CDR1 is SGDLS and CDR2 is YYNGEE in the germline V gene. Trimming at V came to 4 bases and at J to 7 bases, leaving 7 bases not matched to a gene. The CDR3 has 15 amino acids. CDR3 DNA sequence: TGTGCCAGCAGCACAACGGGACAGGGGAGTGAAAAACTGTTTTTT. This encodes CASSTTGQGSEKLFF.

Written as DNA, the CDR3 is TGTGCCAGCAGCCCGAGGGGACAGGTCACCGGGGAGCTGTTTTTT. Protein sequence: CASSPRGQVTGELFF. This chain connects TRBV7-2 to TRBJ2-2; TRBD1 matches 8 bases. The CDR3 extends over 15 amino acids. Germline V gene sequence: CDR1 SGHTA, CDR2 FQGNSA. V was clipped by 5 bases and J by 4 bases; unmatched bases: 6.

The chain recombines TRBV19 with TRBJ1-1, with TRBD1 matching 7 bases. The V and J ends lost 5 bases and 2 bases, in that order; junction bases with no gene match: 2. The CDR3 contains 13 residues. CDR1 and CDR2 from the germline V gene are LNHDA and SQIVND (reference sequence). CDR3 DNA: TGTGCCAGTAGTGACAGGGTCAACACTGAAGCTTTCTTT. This translates into CASSDRVNTEAFF.

This chain connects TRBV6-6 to TRBJ1-4, with 10 bases aligning to TRBD1. This CDR3 spans 15 amino acids. After removal of 6 bases from V and 8 bases from J, the junction contained 9 bases not matched to a gene. Germline V gene lookup returns CDR1 MNHNY and CDR2 SVGAGI (reference sequence). Here the CDR3 reads CASRWTGGGGEKLFF. The CDR3 bases are TGTGCCAGCAGGTGGACAGGGGGGGGAGGGGAAAAACTGTTTTTT.